This TCR beta chain was found in a study of T cell responses to AZD1222 COVID-19 vaccine. Sequenced by immunoSEQ multiplex PCR; TCRdb stores in-frame clones only, minus some. The table lists about 78,000 clones, approximately 91% of them singletons, with approximately 4.8% in the top ten. The germline V gene has CDR1 MNHEY and CDR2 SMNVEV (reference sequence). Trimming took 5 bases from V and 4 from J, leaving 6 bases between them. This CDR3 contains 12 residues. The receptor was isolated from an adult in good health. This specimen consisted of peripheral blood, obtained on day 0 of MenACWY control vaccination. The chain links TRBV27 to TRBJ2-1; D unresolved. DNA for the CDR3: TGTGCCAGCAGTCAAAGGTACAATGAGCAGTTCTTC. It specifies CASSQRYNEQFF.